This T cell receptor (beta chain) comes out of a study of T and B cells in COVID-19 patients. TRB rearrangements were amplified by multiplex PCR with BIOMED2 TRB-A/B primers. One entry per CDR3 protein results from TCRdb running MiXCR on the multiplex PCR reads. Of 8,700 or so distinct CDR3 sequences listed, roughly 31% are singletons. Blood genomic DNA input for TRB amplification was roughly 250-500 ng. Germline CDR1 is ENHRY and CDR2 is SYGVKD. Trimming shortened V by 7 bases and J by 0 bases, and 1 base separated the two germline ends. There are 11 residues in the CDR3. Sequencing was done on a sample of blood. The V call is TRBV10-3, the J call TRBJ1-3; D unresolved. The TCR was taken from a human donor who had recovered from COVID-19. Here the CDR3 DNA reads TGTGCCATCAACTCTGGAAACACCATATATTTT. Amino acids: CAINSGNTIYF.